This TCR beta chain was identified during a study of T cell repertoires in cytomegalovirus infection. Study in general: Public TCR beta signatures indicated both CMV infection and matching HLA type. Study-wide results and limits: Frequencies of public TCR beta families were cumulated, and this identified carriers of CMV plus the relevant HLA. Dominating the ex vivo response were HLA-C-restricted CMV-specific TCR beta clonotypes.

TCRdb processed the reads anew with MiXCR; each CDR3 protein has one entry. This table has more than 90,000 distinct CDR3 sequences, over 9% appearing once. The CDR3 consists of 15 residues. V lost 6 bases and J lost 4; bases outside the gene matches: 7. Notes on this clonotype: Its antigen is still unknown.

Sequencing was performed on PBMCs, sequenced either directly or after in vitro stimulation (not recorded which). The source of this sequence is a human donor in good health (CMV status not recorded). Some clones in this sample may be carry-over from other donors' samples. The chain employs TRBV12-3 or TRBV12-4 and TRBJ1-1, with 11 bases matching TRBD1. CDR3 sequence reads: CASRYHGTGGTEAFF. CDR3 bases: TGTGCCAGCAGATACCACGGGACAGGGGGCACTGAAGCTTTCTTT.